Each of the 4 T cell receptor beta chains below was sequenced from the same sample in a study of blood T cell repertoires in COVID-19. Sequencing used immunoSEQ multiplex PCR; TCRdb keeps in-frame clones, though not all of them. Found here are more than 150,000 clones, roughly nine tenths of them singletons; the top ten hold around 21%. Sequenced input: peripheral blood. Receptors were obtained from an older man with active or convalescent COVID-19.

The chain is built from TRBV3-1 (or the pseudogene TRBV3-2) and TRBJ2-7; 8 nucleotides agree with TRBD1. Germline CDR1 reads LGHDT; CDR2 reads YNNKEL (reference sequence). J gave up 3 bases and V 4 bases, and 8 bases lay outside the gene matches. The CDR3 covers 15 residues. This chain's CDR3 is CASSRPGGEVYEQYF. CDR3 in DNA: TGTGCCAGCAGCCGACCAGGGGGCGAGGTCTACGAGCAGTACTTC.

The chain is built from TRBV7-2 and TRBJ1-1; D unclear. V was pared by 3 bases and J by 3 bases, with 8 bases between. This CDR3 has 13 amino acids. Germline CDR1 is SGHTA and CDR2 is FQGNSA. The CDR3 loop reads CASSLEYYTEAFF. CDR3 nucleotide sequence: TGTGCCAGCAGCTTGGAGTATTACACTGAAGCTTTCTTT.

This chain links TRBV5-1 with TRBJ1-2, with 9 bases matching TRBD1. V shed 4 bases and J 4 bases; nucleotides not matched to a gene: 8. The CDR3 has 15 residues. Germline assignment: CDR1 SGHRS and CDR2 YFSETQ. The DNA for the CDR3 is TGCGCCAGCAGCCTAACCGGGACAGGGCCCTATGGCTACACCTTC. It specifies CASSLTGTGPYGYTF.

The chain links TRBV7-6 to TRBJ2-5, with TRBD2 identical over 7 bases. The CDR3 extends over 14 amino acids. V lost 5 bases, J lost 6 bases, and 9 bases stayed unmatched. Germline V gene sequence: CDR1 SGHVS, CDR2 FNYEAQ. This chain's CDR3 is CASSDGVGGKTQYF. CDR3 coding DNA: TGTGCCAGCAGCGACGGCGTGGGGGGGAAGACCCAGTACTTC.